The source of this T cell receptor beta chain is a study of T cells in Graves' hyperthyroidism and ophthalmopathy. Overall study findings and caveats: From stable hyperthyroidism, ophthalmopathy was set apart by a 13 V-J model.

Note on this clonotype: Antigen: not known.

Germline CDR1 and CDR2: SNHLY and FYNNEI. The CDR3 totals 11 residues. Trimming removed 7 bases from V and 4 bases from J, with 8 bases in between. It was 8 to 10 ml of fresh peripheral blood that supplied the PBMCs. The TCR beta CDR3 regions underwent amplification using RNA transcripts as the source. Carried out on the TCR CDR3, a first-round RT-PCR used the HTBI primer set. TCRdb passed the multiplex PCR reads through MiXCR, listing each CDR3 protein once. The data contain about 320,000 distinct CDR3 sequences, 16% of them seen just once; the ten biggest clones take up around 33%. The chain uses TRBV2 and TRBJ2-7, with D uncertain. The TCR was taken from a man younger than 40 with Graves' hyperthyroidism. The sample comprised blood. CDR3 in DNA: TGTGCCAGCATGTTCCTTTACGAGCAGTACTTC. The encoded protein is CASMFLYEQYF.